The rows below give T cell receptor beta chains drawn from one sample of a study of cytomegalovirus exposure and HLA in healthy donors. Clones were sequenced by immunoSEQ multiplex PCR, and TCRdb holds only the in-frame ones, with some missing. The data show a few hundred thousand clones, around 90% seen once. Sequencing was performed on PBMCs. The receptors come from a woman in her 30s in good health and CMV-seronegative. CDR3s leave out the opening cysteine and the closing phenylalanine or tryptophan. Fields, in order: J gene, V gene, clone size, CDR3 protein. Clone size is given for some rows only: seen once, a few or many times, or a class if the clone is expanded.

>TRBJ2-3|TRBV19|.
ASSNRDRGTDTQY
>TRBJ1-4|TRBV2|.
ASSVGTIGEKLF
>TRBJ1-1|TRBV14|.
ASSPLTGRANTEAF
>TRBJ2-7|TRBV11-2|.
ASSLEGYEQY
>TRBJ2-3|TRBV28|.
ASTRTSGRGVL
>TRBJ2-3|TRBV19|few
ASESTERTDTQY
>TRBJ2-7|TRBV4-3|.
ASSQDLGLAGGGYEQY
>TRBJ2-2|TRBV27|.
ASSLDTSGRTGELF
>TRBJ2-1|TRBV15|.
ATSRDGGNNEQF
>TRBJ2-1|TRBV29-1|.
SVGQTNTEQF
>TRBJ2-1|TRBV19|.
ATDRGREQF
>TRBJ2-1|TRBV27|.
ASSWSGNYNEQF
>TRBJ2-6|TRBV9|.
ASSVDRAGGANVLT
>TRBJ1-4|TRBV5-6|.
ASSLRVHGATNEKLF
>TRBJ2-7|TRBV7-9|.
ASSYPPRQGSEQY
>TRBJ2-7|TRBV27|.
ASSLGAGGVYEQY
>TRBJ2-7|TRBV27|.
ASSFGTGAPYEQY
>TRBJ2-2|TRBV4-3|.
ASSQDPIPGELF
>TRBJ1-5|TRBV15|.
ATSRFQGPYSNQPQH
>TRBJ2-2|TRBV7-2|.
ASSLAQGAHTGELF
>TRBJ1-2|TRBV28|.
ASSVGGNYGYT
>TRBJ2-2|TRBV6-1|.
ASSEFSGRYTGELF
>TRBJ2-7|TRBV7-6|.
ASSLGGQGADEQY
>TRBJ1-1|TRBV30|once
AWRSQGAPDTEAF
>TRBJ1-1|TRBV6-1|.
ASSGSVLNTEAF
>TRBJ2-1|TRBV7-6|once
ASSLWSYEQF
>TRBJ1-1|TRBV6-1|.
ASSRTGRNTEAF
>TRBJ2-2|TRBV28|.
ASSRTGTTNTGELF
>TRBJ2-7|TRBV11-2|.
ASSLGQGSAEQY
>TRBJ2-7|TRBV19|.
ASSKRGDRGYEQY
>TRBJ2-1|TRBV9|.
ASSVGGNSYNEQF
>TRBJ2-5|TRBV7-2|.
ASSFRVMGETQY
>TRBJ2-1|TRBV28|.
ASSSSHNEQF
>TRBJ2-1|TRBV27|.
ASSPVLRHNEQF
>TRBJ2-2|TRBV7-2|.
ASSLGTVGYTGELF
>TRBJ2-1|TRBV9|.
ASSLTPLSSSYNEQF
>TRBJ2-5|TRBV19|.
ASSMWNQETQY
>TRBJ2-7|TRBV28|once
ASSLCILAGGPGPCEQY
>TRBJ1-2|TRBV7-8|.
ASSLGQGQNYGYT
>TRBJ2-7|TRBV5-6|.
ASSLGRVTYEQY
>TRBJ2-1|TRBV11-1|.
ASSGSSNEQF